The clone carrying this TCR beta chain was counted many times. Its antigen is unidentified. This specimen comes from a study of T cells after yellow fever vaccination. About the study: Fractions low in cell number were prepared with SMART-Seq v4 Ultra Low Input. General study results and limits: FACS-sorted repertoires could contain abundant clonotypes contaminating from the bulk population.

MiXCR was run by TCRdb on the 5' RACE reads, yielding one entry per CDR3 protein. The repertoire holds 620,000 or so distinct CDR3 sequences, 12% seen once, with 15% in the top ten. The CDR3 has 13 residues. The J segment lost 3 bases and the V segment lost 6 bases, leaving 3 bases of the junction unmatched. Germline CDR1 MDHEN, CDR2 SYDVKM. The sequence was collected from a man aged 30 to 45 who received the YFV17D yellow fever vaccine. The sample here was PBMCs, taken on the day of the yellow fever booster vaccination. The chain links TRBV28 to TRBJ1-2; 8 nucleotides align to TRBD1. The CDR3 nucleotides read TGTGCCAGCAGGCCGACAGGGGACTATGGCTACACCTTC. This gives the protein CASRPTGDYGYTF.